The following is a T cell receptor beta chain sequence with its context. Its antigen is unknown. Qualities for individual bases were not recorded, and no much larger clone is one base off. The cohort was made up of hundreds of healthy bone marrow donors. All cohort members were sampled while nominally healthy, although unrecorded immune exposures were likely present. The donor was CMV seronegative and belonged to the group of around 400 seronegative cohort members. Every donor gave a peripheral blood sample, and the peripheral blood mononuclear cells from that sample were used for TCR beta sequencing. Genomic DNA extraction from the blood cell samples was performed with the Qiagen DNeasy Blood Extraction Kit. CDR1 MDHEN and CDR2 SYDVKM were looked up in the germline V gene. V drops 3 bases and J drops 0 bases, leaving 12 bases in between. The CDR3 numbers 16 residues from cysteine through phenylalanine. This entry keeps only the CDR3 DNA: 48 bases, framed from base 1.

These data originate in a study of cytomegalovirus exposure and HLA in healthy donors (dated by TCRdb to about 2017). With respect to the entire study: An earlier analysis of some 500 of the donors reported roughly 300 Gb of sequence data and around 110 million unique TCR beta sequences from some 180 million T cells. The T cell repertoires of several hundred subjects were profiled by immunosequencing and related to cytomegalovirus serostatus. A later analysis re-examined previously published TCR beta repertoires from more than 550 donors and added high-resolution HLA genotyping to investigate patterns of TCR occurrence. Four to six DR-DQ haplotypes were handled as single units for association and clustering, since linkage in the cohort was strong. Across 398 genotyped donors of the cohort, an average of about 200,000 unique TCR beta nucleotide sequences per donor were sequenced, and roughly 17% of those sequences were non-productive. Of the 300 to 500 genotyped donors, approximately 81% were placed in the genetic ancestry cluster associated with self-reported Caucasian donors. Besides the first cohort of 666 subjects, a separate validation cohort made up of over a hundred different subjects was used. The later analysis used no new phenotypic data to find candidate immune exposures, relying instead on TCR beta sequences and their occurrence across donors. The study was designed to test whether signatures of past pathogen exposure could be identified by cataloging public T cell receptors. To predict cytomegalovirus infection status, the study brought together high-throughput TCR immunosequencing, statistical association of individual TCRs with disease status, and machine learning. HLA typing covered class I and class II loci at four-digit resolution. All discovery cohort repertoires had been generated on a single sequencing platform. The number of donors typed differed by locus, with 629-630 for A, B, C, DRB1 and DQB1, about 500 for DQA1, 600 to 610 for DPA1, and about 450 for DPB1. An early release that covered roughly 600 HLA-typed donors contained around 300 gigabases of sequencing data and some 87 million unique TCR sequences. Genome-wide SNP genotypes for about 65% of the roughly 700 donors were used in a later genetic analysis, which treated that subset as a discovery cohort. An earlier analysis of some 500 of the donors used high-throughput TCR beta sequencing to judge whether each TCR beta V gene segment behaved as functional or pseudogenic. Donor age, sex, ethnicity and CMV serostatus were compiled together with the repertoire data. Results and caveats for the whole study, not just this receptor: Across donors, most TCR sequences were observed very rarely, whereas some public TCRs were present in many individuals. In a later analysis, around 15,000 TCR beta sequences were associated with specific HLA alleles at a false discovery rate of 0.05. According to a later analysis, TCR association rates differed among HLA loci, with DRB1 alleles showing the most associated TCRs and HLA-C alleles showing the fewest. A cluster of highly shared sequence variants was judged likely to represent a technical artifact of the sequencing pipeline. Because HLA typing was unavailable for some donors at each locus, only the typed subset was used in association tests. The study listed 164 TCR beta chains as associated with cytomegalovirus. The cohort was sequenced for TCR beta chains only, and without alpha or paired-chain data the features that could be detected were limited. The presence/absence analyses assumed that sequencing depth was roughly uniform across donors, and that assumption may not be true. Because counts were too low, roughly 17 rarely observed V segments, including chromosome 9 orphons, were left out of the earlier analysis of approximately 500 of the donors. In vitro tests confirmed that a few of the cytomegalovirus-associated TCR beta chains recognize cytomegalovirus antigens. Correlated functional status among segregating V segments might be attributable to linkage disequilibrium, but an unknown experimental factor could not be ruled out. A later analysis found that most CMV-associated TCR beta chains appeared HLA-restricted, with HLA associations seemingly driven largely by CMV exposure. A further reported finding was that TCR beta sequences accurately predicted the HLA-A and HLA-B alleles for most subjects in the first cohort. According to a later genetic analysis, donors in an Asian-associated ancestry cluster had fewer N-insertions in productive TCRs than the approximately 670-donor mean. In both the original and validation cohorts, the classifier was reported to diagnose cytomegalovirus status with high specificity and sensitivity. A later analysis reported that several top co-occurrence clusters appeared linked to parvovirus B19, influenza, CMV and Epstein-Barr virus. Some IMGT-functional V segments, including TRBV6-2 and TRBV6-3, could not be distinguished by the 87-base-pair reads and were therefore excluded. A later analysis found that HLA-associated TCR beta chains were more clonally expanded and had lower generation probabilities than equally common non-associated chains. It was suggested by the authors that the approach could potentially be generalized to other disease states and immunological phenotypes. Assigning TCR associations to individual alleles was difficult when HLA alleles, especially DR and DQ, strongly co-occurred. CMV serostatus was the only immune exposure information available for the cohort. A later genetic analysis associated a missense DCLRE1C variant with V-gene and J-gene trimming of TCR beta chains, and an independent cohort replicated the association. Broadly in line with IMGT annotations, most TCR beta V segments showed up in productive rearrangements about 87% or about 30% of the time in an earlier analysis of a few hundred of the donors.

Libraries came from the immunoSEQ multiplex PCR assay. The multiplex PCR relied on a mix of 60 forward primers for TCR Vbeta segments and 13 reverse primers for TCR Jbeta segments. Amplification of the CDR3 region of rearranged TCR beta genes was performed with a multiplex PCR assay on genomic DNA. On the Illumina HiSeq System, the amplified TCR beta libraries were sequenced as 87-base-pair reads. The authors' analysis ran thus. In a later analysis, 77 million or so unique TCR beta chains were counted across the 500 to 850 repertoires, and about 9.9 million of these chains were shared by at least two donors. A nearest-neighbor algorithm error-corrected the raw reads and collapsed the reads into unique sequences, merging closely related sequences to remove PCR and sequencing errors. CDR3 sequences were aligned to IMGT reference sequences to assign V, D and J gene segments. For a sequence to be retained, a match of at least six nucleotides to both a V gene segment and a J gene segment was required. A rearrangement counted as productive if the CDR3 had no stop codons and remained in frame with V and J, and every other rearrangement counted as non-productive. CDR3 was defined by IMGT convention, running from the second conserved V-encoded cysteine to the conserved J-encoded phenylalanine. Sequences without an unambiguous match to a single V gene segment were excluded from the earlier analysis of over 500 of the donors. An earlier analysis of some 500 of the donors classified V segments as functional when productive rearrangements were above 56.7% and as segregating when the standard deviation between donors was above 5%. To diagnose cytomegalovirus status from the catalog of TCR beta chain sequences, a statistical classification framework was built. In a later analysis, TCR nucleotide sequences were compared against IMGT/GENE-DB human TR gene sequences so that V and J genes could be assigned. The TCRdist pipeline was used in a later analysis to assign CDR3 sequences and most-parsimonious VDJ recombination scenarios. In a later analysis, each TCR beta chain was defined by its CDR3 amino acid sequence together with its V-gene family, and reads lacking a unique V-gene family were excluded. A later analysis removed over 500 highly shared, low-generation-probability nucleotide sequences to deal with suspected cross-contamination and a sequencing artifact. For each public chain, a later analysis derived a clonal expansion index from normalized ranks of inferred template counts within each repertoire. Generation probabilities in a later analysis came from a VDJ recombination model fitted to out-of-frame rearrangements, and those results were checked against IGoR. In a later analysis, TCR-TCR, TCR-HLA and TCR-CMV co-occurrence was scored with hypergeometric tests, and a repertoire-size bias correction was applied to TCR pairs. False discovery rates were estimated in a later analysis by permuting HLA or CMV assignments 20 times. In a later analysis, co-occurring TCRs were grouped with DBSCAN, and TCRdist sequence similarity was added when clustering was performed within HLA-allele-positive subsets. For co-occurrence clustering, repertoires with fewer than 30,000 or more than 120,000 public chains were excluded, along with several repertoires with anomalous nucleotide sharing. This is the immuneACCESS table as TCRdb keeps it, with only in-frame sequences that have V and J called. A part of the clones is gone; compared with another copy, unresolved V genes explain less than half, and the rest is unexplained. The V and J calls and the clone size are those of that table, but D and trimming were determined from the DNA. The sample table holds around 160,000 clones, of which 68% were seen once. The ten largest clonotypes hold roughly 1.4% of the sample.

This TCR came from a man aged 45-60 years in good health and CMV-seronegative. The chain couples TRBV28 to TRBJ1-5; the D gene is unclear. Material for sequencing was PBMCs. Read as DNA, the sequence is TGTGCCAGCAGTTTGGGTCTACTAATTAGCAATCAGCCCCAGCATTTT. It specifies CASSLGLLISNQPQHF.